This entry is about one T cell receptor beta chain. Trimming removed 6 bases from V and 6 bases from J; junction bases left unmatched: 5. There are 12 residues in the CDR3. The germline V gene has CDR1 SQVTM and CDR2 ANQGSEA. Under the authors' procedure: Estimation of nucleated cell counts relied on the amplification of reference gene primers. Profiled with immunoSEQ multiplex PCR; TCRdb holds only in-frame clones, not every one. The DNA gave D and trimming, while V, J and clone size come from that table. The sample includes about 100,000 clones, roughly two thirds of them seen just once. The data originate from a study of blood T cell repertoires in COVID-19. Looking at the study overall: Sites in the United States, Italy and Spain provided acute and convalescent COVID-19 samples. PBMCs, B-cell-depleted T cells, or T cells provided the cDNA or gDNA that made up the material.

The receptor's source is a man at least 80 years old with acute or convalescent COVID-19. The sequencing input was peripheral blood. This chain joins TRBV29-1 and TRBJ1-1; 9 nucleotides align to TRBD1. The CDR3 loop is CSVDRGRSEAFF. CDR3 DNA: TGCAGCGTCGACAGGGGGAGGTCTGAAGCTTTCTTT.